This TCR beta chain was recorded in a study of T-cell memory formation after mild COVID-19. A single record per CDR3 protein comes from TCRdb applying MiXCR to the 5' RACE reads. The data show around 200,000 distinct CDR3 sequences, with 8% to 11% seen just once and 2.5% to 3.5% held by the top ten. The germline V gene has CDR1 SGHRS and CDR2 YFSETQ. There are 14 residues in the CDR3. The germline V and J ends were trimmed by 0 bases and 4 bases, with 10 bases remaining between them. The clonotype comes from a man between 18 and 35 years old who had mild COVID-19 (a few samples of this study predate the infection). Cell type and time point are not known. The genes are TRBV5-1 and TRBJ1-2, with D uncertain. The sequencing input was PBMCs or a T cell subset sorted from them (not recorded which). CDR3 residues: CASSLGGEGYGYTF. The CDR3 DNA reads as TGCGCCAGCAGCTTGGGTGGGGAAGGCTATGGCTACACCTTC.